Reported below is one T cell receptor (beta chain). Its antigen is unidentified. The CDR3 contains 16 residues. The V gene lost 0 bases and the J gene lost 5 bases, with 11 bases spanning the gap. Germline V lookup: CDR1 MGHRA, CDR2 YSYEKL. The sample belongs to a study of shared clonotypes between healthy human individuals. Regarding the study as a whole: Sharing of clonotypes among donors was expected to vary with sequencing depth.

In the authors' methods: Filtering differed, since immunoSEQ gave only junction sequences and no quality scores. Data came from immunoSEQ multiplex PCR; TCRdb stores just in-frame clones and leaves some out. The DNA gave D and trimming, while V, J and clone size come from that table. Here the sample spans 450,000 to 500,000 clones, around 85% being singletons. About 84 million PBMCs supplied genomic DNA for unsorted samples. The TCR comes from a woman between 35 and 50 years old in good health. Some clones in this sample may be carry-over from other donors' samples. This rearrangement joins TRBV4-1 to TRBJ1-6, with TRBD1 as a possible D gene (6 bases). The material sequenced was PBMCs. CDR3 coding DNA: TGCGCCAGCAGCCAAGAACTCGGGACAAATAATTCACCCCTCCACTTT. The encoded protein is CASSQELGTNNSPLHF.